This T cell receptor beta chain derives from a study of shared clonotypes between healthy human individuals (dated by TCRdb to 2018 to 2020). Context from the whole study: The cohort included a few men and a couple of women between 18 and 49 years of age. Blood TCR repertoires of five healthy adults were deeply sequenced to estimate repertoire size and the extent of clonotype sharing between individuals. To increase sequencing depth and limit assay-specific biases, TCR repertoire library preparation and sequencing were carried out by different laboratories using diverse techniques. Leukapheresis yielded between about 0.8 and 8.9 billion PBMCs per donor. For each donor, CD4 naive and CD4 memory were each run on three plates, CD8 naive on two plates, and CD8 memory on one plate. Study-level results and caveats: Based on pairwise subsampling, the degree of clonotype sharing among donors was expected to be affected by sequencing depth. Larger estimated clonotype richness was generally found for naive subsets than for memory subsets. Compared with non-shared clonotypes, clonotypes shared by all four sorted-subset donors had higher generation probabilities. Incomplete sequencing was indicated by rarefaction of sorted-subset datasets, despite the large sequencing depth. Only blood was sampled, and tissue TCR repertoires likely differ from those in blood. The genetic and exposure-history diversity represented was limited by the small number of donors. About 4.5% of naive CD4, 3.5% of naive CD8, approximately 2% of memory CD4, and 0.4% of memory CD8 clonotypes were shared across several donors.

Details on this clone: The antigen it binds to is not known. The record has no base qualities; no much larger clone is one base away.

CD8 naive samples were obtained by positive selection for CCR7 among CD45RO-negative cells, yielding a CD45RA+CCR7+ population from which TemRA cells were excluded. The donors were healthy, HIV-negative adults with no recently reported acute infections or vaccinations. Only Caucasian adults living in Nashville, Tennessee, USA were represented among the donors. After blood collection by leukapheresis, PBMCs were isolated using Ficoll-Histopaque density gradient centrifugation and then cryopreserved in the vapor phase of liquid nitrogen. Purity and quantity of every magnetically sorted T cell population were checked by analytical flow cytometry. Genomic DNA was isolated from each sorted fraction and quantified by UV absorbance on a Nanodrop 2000c. Trimming takes 2 bases from V and 0 bases from J, and the germline ends sit 13 bases apart. CDR1 SNHLY and CDR2 FYNNEI are derived from the germline V gene. The CDR3 spans 17 residues, from the cysteine through the phenylalanine. Just the 51-base CDR3 DNA is kept, in frame starting at base 1.

Using the deep immunoSEQ assay, TCR CDR3 regions were amplified from genomic DNA by multiplex PCR. Extracted genomic DNA from each cell subset was distributed evenly across all wells of several immunoSEQ 96-well plates, and each plate was treated as a replicate. For sorted subsets, around 0.2 ug genomic DNA, equal to approximately 30,000 T cell genomes, was loaded into each replicate PCR. Purified libraries were quantified with a Qubit 3.0 fluorometer, sized on a Bioanalyzer 2100, and re-quantified with the KAPA Library Quantification kit. A separate single-read 150-cycle Illumina NextSeq 550 flow cell was used to sequence each immunoSEQ 96-well plate. Concerning the study's data processing: The immunoSEQ output contained only junctional sequences without quality scores, so filtering could not match that applied to full-length reads. To assign V/J genes and CDR3, sequences were annotated using PyIR, a Python wrapper for IgBLAST v1.9, with IMGT germline references. Reads were removed for weak V/J assignments (E-value above 1e-6), missing CDR3, stop codons, out-of-frame junctions, or ambiguous translated residues. V3J clonotypes were defined as sequences sharing the same inferred V gene, J gene, and CDR3 amino acid sequence. To compute the percentage overlap between repertoires, the number of shared unique clonotypes was divided by the size of the smaller repertoire. RTK rarefaction, the Chao1 estimator, and Recon v2.1 estimates of unobserved clonotypes were used to assess repertoire richness. Generation probabilities were computed with OLGA for all TCRbeta clonotypes obtained by the gDNA method from several donors. TCRdb holds this immuneACCESS table with in-frame rearrangements only. Some clones are missing; in checked studies, unresolved V genes explain under half, and the rest has no known cause. V, J and clone size were drawn from that table, and D and trimming were deduced from the DNA. This sample is represented by about 2,200,000 clones; about 93% of them were singletons. The ten largest clones represent around 1.7% of the sample.

The V gene is TRBV2 and the J gene is TRBJ1-4; the D gene is perhaps TRBD1, from 6 matching bases. Sequencing input: naive CD8+ T cells from PBMCs. The cell subset or site label corresponds to: CD45RA+CCR7+. The source is a man younger than 35 in good health. Some clones in this sample may be carry-over from other donors' samples. In nucleotide form, the sequence is TGTGCCAGCAGTGAACTACGTGGGGGCTCAACTAATGAAAAACTGTTTTTT. This codes for CASSELRGGSTNEKLFF.